The source of this T cell receptor (beta chain) is a study of T cell changes during pregnancy in multiple sclerosis. Only in-frame clones appear in the TCRdb table, and some are missing; sequencing was by immunoSEQ multiplex PCR. The sample has some 79,000 clones, about 89% seen once. The CDR3 is made up of 13 amino acids. With 9 bases removed from V and 2 bases from J, the gap between germline ends came to 12 bases. Germline CDR1 reads MNHNS; CDR2 reads SASEGT. This chain uses TRBV6-1 with TRBJ2-3, with D maybe TRBD2 (6 bases). The receptor's source is a female donor with multiple sclerosis, enrolled in a pregnancy study. Here the sequenced sample was CD4+ T cells from peripheral blood mononuclear cells, taken in the second trimester of pregnancy. The CDR3 protein is CASSAGSTDTQYF. The CDR3 nucleotides read TGTGCCAGTTCTGCGGGGTCCACAGATACGCAGTATTTT.